These T cell receptor beta chains were read from a single sample in a study of T cell changes during pregnancy in multiple sclerosis. This table comes from immunoSEQ multiplex PCR, and its TCRdb copy is limited to in-frame clones, with some not included. The sample shows over 60,000 clones, almost 97% of them seen only once. The sample in question was CD8+ T cells from peripheral blood mononuclear cells, obtained after pregnancy. Every receptor here comes from a female donor with multiple sclerosis, enrolled in a pregnancy study. CDR3s include the opening cysteine and the closing phenylalanine or tryptophan. Fields, in order: V gene, J gene, CDR3 protein.

>TRBV27|TRBJ2-7
CASSTGFSRYEQYF
>TRBV27|TRBJ2-1
CASSYGQGLGEQFF
>TRBV14|TRBJ2-7
CASSQDASSYEQYF
>TRBV7-2|TRBJ2-6
CASSLKGMYSGANVLTF
>TRBV6-6|TRBJ2-5
CASSPGVETQYF
>TRBV29-1|TRBJ2-7
CSVEDHQGSYEQYF
>TRBV9|TRBJ2-3
CASSGAAGPYTDTQYF
>TRBV7-9|TRBJ2-7
CASSAQTEGREQYF
>TRBV29-1|TRBJ1-1
CSVEDRVDRETFF
>TRBV7-2|TRBJ2-1
CASSSNQGPDNEQFF
>TRBV27|TRBJ2-5
CASSPTRGRRETQYF
>TRBV19|TRBJ2-7
CASNPGQTLHEQYF
>TRBV5-6|TRBJ2-4
CASSQGLAGVGIQYF
>TRBV15|TRBJ1-2
CATSREGQNYGYTF
>TRBV28|TRBJ1-2
CASSPHRDRSGYTF
>TRBV13|TRBJ2-1
CASSLTGAGEQFF
>TRBV28|TRBJ2-7
CASSLLSGSGLENEQYF
>TRBV14|TRBJ2-1
CASSQDSAGGSNEQFF
>TRBV4-1|TRBJ2-3
CASSQEYGLAVADTQYF
>TRBV10-3|TRBJ2-3
CAIRKGQGPSTDTQYF
>TRBV25-1|TRBJ1-3
CASSDLDWSSGNTIYF
>TRBV15|TRBJ2-3
CATSRVLGQGSTDTQYF
>TRBV7-9|TRBJ2-1
CASSLGPGTSPYNEQFF
>TRBV28|TRBJ2-7
CASSPRLAGGGTYEQYF
>TRBV5-4|TRBJ2-3
CASSLGAPSTDTQYF
>TRBV2|TRBJ2-1
CASEPGGDEQFF
>TRBV28|TRBJ1-5
CASSSRNQPQHF
>TRBV7-8|TRBJ2-7
CASSLGRGLRIKSYEQYF
>TRBV20-1|TRBJ1-2
CSASGLYGYTF
>TRBV7-9|TRBJ1-5
CASTDTGNQPQHF
>TRBV19|TRBJ2-2
CASSIGTRANTGELFF
>TRBV7-8|TRBJ2-3
CASTFNRAGGSGDTQYF
>TRBV7-7|TRBJ1-1
CASSLTAGTEAFF
>TRBV5-6|TRBJ2-7
CASSNWGLAVYEQYF
>TRBV6-5|TRBJ2-1
CASSYSTVTEQFF
>TRBV28|TRBJ2-1
CASSLLSVSYNEQFF
>TRBV30|TRBJ2-1
CAWSVIAGVLNNEQFF
>TRBV7-9|TRBJ2-2
CASSFTGGGTGELFF
>TRBV6-1|TRBJ2-2
CASSGIGYPGGELFF
>TRBV2|TRBJ2-2
CASSERQGGGELFF
>TRBV19|TRBJ2-7
CASSITSGPHQEQYF
>TRBV9|TRBJ2-7
CASSVGPLQLGATYEQYF
>TRBV5-5|TRBJ2-3
CASSYQDRGLGDTQYF